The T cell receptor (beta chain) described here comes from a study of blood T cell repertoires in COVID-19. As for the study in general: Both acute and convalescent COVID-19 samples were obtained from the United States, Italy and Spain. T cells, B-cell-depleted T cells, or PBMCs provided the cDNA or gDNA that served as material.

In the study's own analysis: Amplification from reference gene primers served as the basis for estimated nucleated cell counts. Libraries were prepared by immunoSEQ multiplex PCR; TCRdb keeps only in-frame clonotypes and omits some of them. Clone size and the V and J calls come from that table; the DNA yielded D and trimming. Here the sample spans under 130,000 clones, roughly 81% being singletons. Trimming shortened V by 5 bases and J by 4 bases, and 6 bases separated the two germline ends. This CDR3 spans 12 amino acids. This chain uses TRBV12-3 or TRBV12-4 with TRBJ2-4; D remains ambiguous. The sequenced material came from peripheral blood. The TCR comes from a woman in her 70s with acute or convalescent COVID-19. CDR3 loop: CASSRRKNIQYF. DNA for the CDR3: TGTGCCAGCAGTAGGAGAAAAAACATTCAGTACTTC.